The TCR beta chain under discussion was sequenced for a study of blood T cell repertoires in COVID-19. About the study: Two negative PCRs, clearance, or symptom resolution were required of recovered Cohort 3 donors. PBMCs, B-cell-depleted T cells, or T cells were the source of the cDNA or gDNA that made up the material.

Sequencing was performed with immunoSEQ multiplex PCR; in TCRdb, only in-frame clones are kept and a portion is missing. The sample carries fewer than 200,000 clones, around 83% recorded once. V shed 4 bases, J shed 0 bases, and the junction held 6 bases outside the gene matches. CDR3 size: 16 residues. Per germline, CDR1 SGDLS and CDR2 YYNGEE. This chain joins TRBV9 and TRBJ2-1; 8 bases fit TRBD2. The origin of this receptor is a woman aged 40 to 49 in a cohort exposed to, infected with or recovered from COVID-19 (not recorded which). The sequenced material came from PBMCs or T cells enriched from blood (not recorded which). The CDR3 DNA reads TGTGCCAGCAGCACCTTAGCGGGGACCTCCTACAATGAGCAGTTCTTC. Amino acids: CASSTLAGTSYNEQFF.